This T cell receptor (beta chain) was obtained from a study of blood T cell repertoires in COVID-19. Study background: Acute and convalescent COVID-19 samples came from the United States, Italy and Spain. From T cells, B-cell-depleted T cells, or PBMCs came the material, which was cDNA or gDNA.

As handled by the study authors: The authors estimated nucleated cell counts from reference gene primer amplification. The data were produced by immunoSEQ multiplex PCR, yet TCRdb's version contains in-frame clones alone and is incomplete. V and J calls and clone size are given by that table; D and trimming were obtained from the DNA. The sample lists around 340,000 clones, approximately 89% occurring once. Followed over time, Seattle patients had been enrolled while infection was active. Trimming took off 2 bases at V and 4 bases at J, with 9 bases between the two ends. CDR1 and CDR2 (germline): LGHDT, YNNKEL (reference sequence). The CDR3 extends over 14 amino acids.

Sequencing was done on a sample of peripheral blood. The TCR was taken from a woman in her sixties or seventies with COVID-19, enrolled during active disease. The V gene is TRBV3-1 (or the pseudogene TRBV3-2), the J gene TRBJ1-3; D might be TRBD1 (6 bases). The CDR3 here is CASSQLQGGNTIYF. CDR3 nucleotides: TGTGCCAGCAGCCAATTACAGGGCGGAAACACCATATATTTT.